These 3 T cell receptor beta chains share one sample of origin, sequenced in a study of shared clonotypes between healthy human individuals. Profiled with immunoSEQ multiplex PCR; TCRdb holds only in-frame clones, not every one. The repertoire consists of some 2 million clones, with just under 95% occurring once and the leading ten covering 0.9% to 1.4%. Naive CD8 cells lacked CD45RO, underwent positive selection for CCR7 and left out terminally differentiated effector memory CD45RA+ cells. Sequenced input: naive CD8+ T cells sorted from blood. All receptors derive from a man between 18 and 29 years old in good health.

Points on this clone: Other DNA sequences in this sample translate to the same CDR3. The chain is built from TRBV5-1 and TRBJ2-7, with 8 positions matching TRBD2. V dropped 0 bases and J dropped 6; count of bases not matched to a gene: 5. Germline assignment: CDR1 SGHRS and CDR2 YFSETQ. This CDR3 has 14 residues. The CDR3 DNA sequence: TGCGCCAGCAGCTTGGTAGCGGGGTCGGGCGAGCAGTACTTC. This sequence encodes CASSLVAGSGEQYF.

V gene TRBV29-1 combines with J gene TRBJ2-5; D is undetermined. The CDR3 runs to 13 residues. Trimming took off 7 bases at V and 0 bases at J, with 12 bases between the two ends. Germline V gives CDR1 SQVTM, CDR2 ANQGSEA. CDR3 protein: CSGNKENQETQYF. The CDR3 coding sequence is TGCAGCGGGAACAAGGAGAACCAAGAGACCCAGTACTTC.

The V call is TRBV11-3, the J call TRBJ1-2; D uncertain. CDR3 length: 15 amino acids. V dropped 2 bases and J dropped 3 bases, with 13 bases sitting between them. Germline V lookup: CDR1 SGHNT, CDR2 YENEEA. CDR3 coding DNA: TGTGCCAGCAGCTTATCCAGAGGGAGTCACTATGGCTACACCTTC. This sequence encodes CASSLSRGSHYGYTF. Combining the CDR3 with reference TRBV11-3 and TRBJ1-2 gives the whole variable domain EAGVVQSPRYKIIEKKQPVAFWCNPISGHNTLYWYLQNLGQGPELLIRYENEEAVDDSQLPKDRFSAERLKGVDSTLKIQPAELGDSAVYLCASSLSRGSHYGYTFGSGTRLTVV.